This T cell receptor beta chain was sequenced during a study of CD8 T cells in ankylosing spondylitis. CDR1 SGHRS and CDR2 YFSETQ come from the germline V gene. This CDR3 contains 12 residues. V trimming: 2 bases; J trimming: 9 bases; junction bases outside the gene matches: 4. Scientists made TCR beta libraries using quantitative 5'-RACE with molecular barcodes. Each CDR3 protein gets one entry after TCRdb re-called the 5' RACE reads with MiXCR. The sample records approximately 400,000 distinct CDR3 sequences, roughly a quarter being singletons. Whole-study results and caveats: Blood of patients with ankylosing spondylitis appeared to be characterized by a TCR beta motif of eight highly homologous variants. Disease-linked clones, CD8+, were relatively rare in peripheral blood. Matched ankylosing spondylitis synovial fluid reportedly showed significant enrichment of disease-linked clones.

Notes on this clonotype: Its antigen is unidentified.

What was sequenced was blood, either unsorted or a sorted T cell fraction (not recorded which). The origin of this receptor is a male donor with ankylosing spondylitis. The chain is built from TRBV5-1 and TRBJ2-5; 7 bases agree with TRBD1. The CDR3 DNA reads as TGCGCCAGCAGCTTAGACAGGGAAGCCCAGTACTTC. It translates to CASSLDREAQYF.